One and the same sample provided the 11 T cell receptor beta chains below, sequenced in a study of blood T cell repertoires in COVID-19. Produced via immunoSEQ multiplex PCR; TCRdb's table is partial and in-frame only. This sample carries about 190,000 clones, approximately 84% of them seen once, and the ten largest clones take 5% to 6.5%. The sequenced material came from peripheral blood. The receptors were gathered from a woman between 65 and 79 years old with active or convalescent COVID-19.

V usage is TRBV24-1 and J usage is TRBJ2-7; D is unresolved. The V end lost 1 base, the J end lost 2 bases, and 8 bases lay between the germline ends. Germline V gene data show CDR1 as KGHDR and CDR2 as SFDVKD. The CDR3 length is 14 residues. The CDR3 coding sequence is TGTGCCACCAGTGATTTTACACAGCCCTACGAGCAGTACTTC. This sequence encodes CATSDFTQPYEQYF.

The chain combines TRBV6-5 with TRBJ1-2; TRBD1 might be the D (5 bases). The germline gives CDR1 MNHEY, CDR2 SVGAGI. Trimming removed 8 bases from V and 6 bases from J, with 13 bases in between. This CDR3 is built from 12 residues. Here the CDR3 DNA reads TGTGCCAGCCCCCCCGCAGGGAATGGCTACACCTTC. Residues: CASPPAGNGYTF.

This rearrangement joins TRBV5-3 to TRBJ2-7; D gene uncertain. TRBV5-3 is placed among ORFs of uncertain function. V was shortened by 2 bases and J by 6 bases, with 6 bases between the two germline ends. This CDR3 has 11 residues. The CDR3 sequence: CARSFGREQYF. The CDR3 DNA follows: TGTGCCAGAAGCTTCGGTCGCGAGCAGTACTTC.

This chain uses TRBV6-1 with TRBJ1-2; possible D gene TRBD1, 5 bases. V lost 4 bases, J lost 4 bases, and 10 bases lay in between. The CDR3 length is 13 residues. The V gene's germline CDR1 is MNHNS and CDR2 SASEGT. CDR3 bases: TGTGCCAGCAGTGGAGCGACAGTCTATGGCTACACCTTC. This encodes CASSGATVYGYTF.

This chain uses TRBV5-1 with TRBJ2-5; TRBD2 matches at 7 bases. This CDR3 comprises 16 residues. The germline gives CDR1 SGHRS, CDR2 YFSETQ. With V trimmed by 0 bases and J by 2 bases, 7 bases remained unmatched. The chain's CDR3 is CASSLEARRGQETQYF. The CDR3 nucleotides read TGCGCCAGCAGCTTGGAAGCCAGGCGGGGGCAAGAGACCCAGTACTTC. Using reference TRBV5-1 and TRBJ2-5 for the parts outside the CDR3, the full variable domain is KAGVTQTPRYLIKTRGQQVTLSCSPISGHRSVSWYQQTPGQGLQFLFEYFSETQRNKGNFPGRFSGRQFSNSRSEMNVSTLELGDSALYLCASSLEARRGQETQYFGPGTRLLVL.

This clone appeared a few times. The V call is TRBV29-1, the J call TRBJ1-2, with 9 bases identical to TRBD1. Trimming took 7 bases from V and 6 from J; bases not matched to a gene: 9. From germline, CDR1 is SQVTM and CDR2 ANQGSEA. CDR3 size: 13 residues. CDR3 sequence (DNA): TGCAGCGGAGACAGGGGGACGTTTGATGGCTACACCTTC. Translating it yields CSGDRGTFDGYTF.

This clone has a handful of counts. The gene calls are TRBV4-1 and TRBJ2-2, with TRBD2 matching 10 bases. Looked up from germline, CDR1 is MGHRA and CDR2 is YSYEKL. Trimming removed 0 bases from V and 4 bases from J; junction bases left unmatched: 8. This CDR3 is 18 amino acids long. The CDR3 DNA reads as TGCGCCAGCAGCCAAGAACTCGGACTAGCGGTTAGCACCGGGGAGCTGTTTTTT. This encodes CASSQELGLAVSTGELFF.

The CDR3 DNA follows: TGCGCCAGCAGCCCCGGGGGGGCGCGGGACAATGAGCAGTTCTTC. Translating gives CASSPGGARDNEQFF. V and J are TRBV5-1 and TRBJ2-1; 8 bases fit TRBD2. This CDR3 is built from 15 residues. Per germline, CDR1 SGHRS and CDR2 YFSETQ. V gave up 4 bases and J gave up 5 bases; unmatched junction bases: 8.

The chain couples TRBV6-5 to TRBJ2-1, with D unresolved. The CDR3 length is 11 residues. The germline gives CDR1 MNHEY, CDR2 SVGAGI. Trimming removed 5 bases from V and 12 bases from J, with 11 bases in between. The CDR3 bases are TGTGCCAGCAGTCGACTCCTGGGGCAGTTCTTC. Translated, it gives CASSRLLGQFF.

J is TRBJ1-2 and V is TRBV5-1; maybe TRBD1 (5 bases). The CDR3 consists of 13 residues. V lost 6 bases, J lost 4 bases, and 13 bases lay in between. Germline values: CDR1 SGHRS, CDR2 YFSETQ. The CDR3 spells CASTLSGGYGYTF. The DNA for the CDR3 is TGCGCCAGCACCCTCTCCGGGGGCTATGGCTACACCTTC.

The chain joins TRBV6-5 to TRBJ1-5, with D tentatively TRBD1 (5 bases). Germline V gene data show CDR1 as MNHEY and CDR2 as SVGAGI. The CDR3 has 15 residues. Trimming stripped 4 bases from V and 6 bases from J, with 16 bases between. The DNA for the CDR3 is TGTGCCAGCAGTTCCAGGGTCCAGAAAGGTCAGCCCCAGCATTTT. Translation gives CASSSRVQKGQPQHF.